This entry features one TCR beta chain sequence. This clone was observed a handful of times. It has no known antigen specificity. No base quality values were provided; no much bigger clone lies one nucleotide off. The source of the sample is a study of cytomegalovirus exposure and HLA in healthy donors (dated by TCRdb to the late 2010s). In the study overall: An earlier analysis of approximately 640 of the donors reported approximately 290 Gb of sequence data and some 120 million unique TCR beta sequences from roughly 200 million T cells. An early release covering roughly 600 HLA-typed donors comprised approximately 290 gigabases of sequencing data and around 85 million unique TCR sequences. Among the roughly 370 genotyped donors, under 90% belonged to the genetic ancestry cluster associated with self-reported Caucasian donors. The study aimed to test whether signatures of past pathogen exposure could be identified by cataloging public T cell receptors. Using immunosequencing, the study profiled T cell repertoires from 666 subjects and related those repertoires to cytomegalovirus serostatus. Along with the roughly 710-subject first cohort, a separate validation cohort of over a hundred different subjects was used. To predict cytomegalovirus infection status, the study brought together high-throughput TCR immunosequencing, statistical association of individual TCRs with disease status, and machine learning. A later analysis re-analyzed previously published TCR beta repertoires from 650 to 800 donors and added high-resolution HLA genotyping to study TCR occurrence patterns. The later analysis used no new phenotypic data to find candidate immune exposures, relying instead on TCR beta sequences and their occurrence across donors. To decide whether each TCR beta V gene segment behaved as functional or pseudogenic, an earlier analysis of some 600 of the donors relied on high-throughput TCR beta sequencing. Donor age, sex, ethnicity and CMV serostatus were collected together with the repertoire data. In a later genetic analysis, genome-wide SNP genotypes for about 55% of the roughly 670 donors were used, and that subset was treated as a discovery cohort. All discovery cohort repertoires had been generated using a single sequencing platform. Class I and class II HLA loci were covered by the typing at four-digit resolution. Typing coverage varied by locus: 629-630 donors for A, B, C, DRB1 and DQB1; roughly 560 for DQA1; approximately 570 for DPA1; roughly 450 for DPB1. Four to six DR-DQ haplotypes were handled as single units for association and clustering, since linkage in the cohort was strong. Among some 400 genotyped donors of the cohort, an average of roughly 240,000 unique TCR beta nucleotide sequences were sequenced per donor, roughly a sixth of them non-productive. General conclusions and limits of the study: Most TCR sequences were observed very rarely across donors, whereas some public TCRs were present in many individuals. In a later analysis, most CMV-associated TCR beta chains were found to appear HLA-restricted, with HLA associations seemingly driven largely by CMV exposure. Roughly uniform sequencing depth across donors was assumed in presence/absence analyses, although this assumption may not hold. A later genetic analysis reported fewer N-insertions in productive TCRs among donors in an Asian-associated ancestry cluster than the roughly 620-donor mean. A further reported finding was that TCR beta sequences accurately predicted the HLA-A and HLA-B alleles for most subjects in the first cohort. The study listed around 160 TCR beta chains as associated with cytomegalovirus. Assigning TCR associations to individual alleles was difficult when HLA alleles, especially DR and DQ, strongly co-occurred. An earlier analysis of roughly 570 of the donors showed that most TCR beta V segments appeared in productive rearrangements either about 87% or about 30% of the time, which broadly matched IMGT annotations. A later analysis found that HLA-associated TCR beta chains were more clonally expanded and had lower generation probabilities than equally common non-associated chains. At a false discovery rate of 0.05, a later analysis linked fewer than 20,000 TCR beta sequences to specific HLA alleles. Linkage disequilibrium might explain the correlated functional status among segregating V segments, but an unknown experimental factor could not be ruled out. A few of the identified cytomegalovirus-associated TCR beta chains were confirmed in vitro to be specific for cytomegalovirus antigens. Some IMGT-functional V segments, including TRBV6-2 and TRBV6-3, could not be told apart with the 87-base-pair reads, so those segments were excluded. The only immune exposure information available for the cohort was CMV serostatus. A cluster of highly shared sequence variants was judged likely to represent a technical artifact of the sequencing pipeline. It was suggested by the authors that the approach could potentially be generalized to other disease states and immunological phenotypes. In a later analysis, TCR association rates were found to vary across HLA loci, with the most associated TCRs seen for DRB1 alleles and the fewest for HLA-C alleles. In both the original and validation cohorts, the classifier was reported to diagnose cytomegalovirus status with high specificity and sensitivity. Because some donors lacked HLA typing at each locus, the association tests relied only on the typed subset. Because counts were too low, about 18 rarely observed V segments, including chromosome 9 orphons, were excluded from the earlier analysis of 587 of the donors. This cohort had only TCR beta chains sequenced, and the lack of alpha or paired-chain data limited which features could be detected. An association between a missense DCLRE1C variant and V-gene and J-gene trimming of TCR beta chains was found in a later genetic analysis and replicated in an independent cohort. In a later analysis, several top co-occurrence clusters were reported to appear linked to parvovirus B19, influenza, CMV and Epstein-Barr virus.

The library came from the immunoSEQ multiplex PCR assay. For the multiplex PCR, a mixture combining 60 forward primers for TCR Vbeta segments and 13 reverse primers for TCR Jbeta segments was used. Amplification of the CDR3 region of rearranged TCR beta genes was performed with a multiplex PCR assay on genomic DNA. The amplified TCR beta libraries were sequenced on the Illumina HiSeq System as 87-base-pair reads. From the authors' description of their analysis: A later analysis counted approximately 84 million unique TCR beta chains across the 670 or so repertoires, and about 10 million of these chains were shared by at least two donors. Raw reads were error-corrected and collapsed into unique sequences by a nearest-neighbor algorithm in which closely related sequences were merged to remove PCR and sequencing errors. To assign V, D and J gene segments, CDR3 sequences were aligned to IMGT reference sequences. For a sequence to be retained, at least a six-nucleotide match to both a V gene segment and a J gene segment was required. Rearrangements were classified as productive when the CDR3 lacked stop codons and remained in frame with V and J, and all other rearrangements were classified as non-productive. CDR3 was defined according to IMGT convention as the region running from the second conserved V-encoded cysteine to the conserved J-encoded phenylalanine. In an earlier analysis of approximately 500 of the donors, sequences lacking an unambiguous match to a single V gene segment were excluded. An earlier analysis of several hundred of the donors called V segments functional above 56.7% productive rearrangements and segregating when the between-donor standard deviation exceeded 5%. A statistical classification framework was built for diagnosing cytomegalovirus status from the catalog of TCR beta chain sequences. A later analysis assigned V and J genes by comparing TCR nucleotide sequences with IMGT/GENE-DB human TR gene sequences. In a later analysis, CDR3 sequences and most-parsimonious VDJ recombination scenarios were assigned using the TCRdist pipeline. In a later analysis, each TCR beta chain was defined by its CDR3 amino acid sequence together with its V-gene family, and reads lacking a unique V-gene family were excluded. A later analysis removed 592 highly shared, low-generation-probability nucleotide sequences to deal with suspected cross-contamination and a sequencing artifact. A later analysis calculated a clonal expansion index for each public chain from normalized within-repertoire ranks of inferred template counts. A later analysis computed generation probabilities with a VDJ recombination model fitted to out-of-frame rearrangements, and checked the results against IGoR. A later analysis scored TCR-TCR, TCR-HLA and TCR-CMV co-occurrence with hypergeometric tests, applying a repertoire-size bias correction to TCR pairs. To estimate false discovery rates, a later analysis permuted the HLA or CMV assignments 20 times. In a later analysis, co-occurring TCRs were grouped using DBSCAN, and TCRdist sequence similarity was added for clustering within HLA-allele-positive subsets. For co-occurrence clustering, repertoires with fewer than 30,000 or more than 120,000 public chains were excluded, along with four to six repertoires with anomalous nucleotide sharing. TCRdb took over this immuneACCESS table, retaining in-frame rearrangements with V and J assigned. Such tables are incomplete; in checked studies, under half of the missing clones stem from an unresolved V gene, and the remainder is unexplained. That table gives V, J and clone size, and the DNA gave D and trimming. The sample table holds about 77,000 clones, of which 78% were seen once. The ten largest clones take up 1.5% to 2% of the sample.

The cohort comprised around 690 healthy bone marrow donors. At the time of sampling, every cohort member was nominally healthy, though immune exposures that went unrecorded were likely present. The donor was CMV seronegative and belonged to the group of 350 or so seronegative cohort members. Each donor provided a peripheral blood sample, and peripheral blood mononuclear cells were used for TCR beta sequencing. Genomic DNA extraction from the blood cell samples was performed with the Qiagen DNeasy Blood Extraction Kit. The CDR3 measures 18 amino acids from cysteine to phenylalanine. Solely the CDR3 DNA is kept, with 54 bases framed from the first base.

Material: PBMCs. The sequence was obtained from a man in his forties or fifties in good health and CMV-seronegative. The chain couples TRBV12-2 to TRBJ2-2; TRBD2 is the table's D call and was not checked against the DNA. TRBV12-2 is labeled a pseudogene. The DNA sequence is as follows: TGTGCAAGTCGCTTAGTTACAGCCGGGACTAGCGGGAGGCGGGGAGCTGTTTTT. Protein translation: CASRLVTAGTSGRRGAVF.